This TCR beta chain was documented in a study of cytomegalovirus exposure and HLA in healthy donors. Whole-study results and caveats: Other equally common chains were less clonally expanded than HLA-associated TCR beta chains, a later analysis showed.

Vbeta (60) and Jbeta (13) primers were used in the PCR. Measured with immunoSEQ multiplex PCR; TCRdb has only the in-frame clones, and not every one. This sample's table reports about 67,000 clones. Regarding this clone: What it recognizes is unknown.

The length of the CDR3 is 17 residues. V trimming: 0 bases; J trimming: 7 bases; junction bases outside the gene matches: 14. CDR1 LNHNV and CDR2 YYDKDF come from the germline V gene (reference sequence). This TCR was sampled from a man younger than 40 in good health and CMV-seropositive. The sample consisted of PBMCs. The gene calls are TRBV15 and TRBJ2-7; 8 bases fit TRBD1. The chain's CDR3 is CATSREEPGQGFKEQYF. DNA of the CDR3: TGTGCCACCAGCAGAGAAGAGCCAGGACAGGGTTTTAAGGAGCAGTACTTC.